The entry below gives a single TCR beta chain sequence along with its context. The V gene lost 6 bases and the J gene lost 0 bases, with 12 bases spanning the gap. This CDR3 has 15 amino acids. Germline V gene data show CDR1 as MNHNS and CDR2 as SASEGT. The sample originates from a study of PD-L1 blockade in urothelial cancer. This table comes from immunoSEQ multiplex PCR, and its TCRdb copy is limited to in-frame clones, with some not included. Of about 100,000 clones listed, around 85% were seen once; the top ten hold 2% to 2.5%. Material: PBMCs, obtained around atezolizumab (anti-PD-L1) treatment. The rearrangement uses TRBV6-1 and TRBJ1-3; D is ambiguous. This clonotype was obtained from a man aged 50-59 years with urothelial cancer. The DNA of the CDR3 is TGTGCCAGCAGCTTGGTGAGCTCCTCTGGAAACACCATATATTTT. This encodes CASSLVSSSGNTIYF.